This T cell receptor beta chain was sequenced for a study of blood T cells in healthy people across ages. Each sample yielded at least 5 micrograms of PBMC total RNA. The germline V gene has CDR1 LNHNV and CDR2 YYDKDF (reference sequence). This CDR3 spans 16 amino acids. V lost 3 bases and J lost 4; bases outside the gene matches: 3. For the second PCR, which ran for 7 to 11 cycles, a sample-barcoded 5' primer and a J-beta primer mix were used. MiXCR, run by TCRdb on the 5' RACE reads, gives a single entry per CDR3 protein. Counted here are around 1,000,000 distinct CDR3 sequences, approximately 25% occurring once; the ten biggest clones make up 0.75%. These data also featured in a second study, about T cells of mothers and their children. That publication notes: The authors detected no persistent microchimeric T cell clones.

The J gene is TRBJ2-1, the V gene TRBV15; 13 bases align to TRBD2. The source is a girl aged 2 to 10 in good health. The sample comprised blood. In DNA, the CDR3 is TGTGCCACCAGCAGTTTACTAGCGGGGGGGTACAATGAGCAGTTCTTC. It codes for CATSSLLAGGYNEQFF. The variable domain in full, with the rest retrieved from reference TRBV15 and TRBJ2-1, is DAMVIQNPRYQVTQFGKPVTLSCSQTLNHNVMYWYQQKSSQAPKLLFHYYDKDFNNEADTPDNFQSRRPNTSFCFLDIRSPGLGDTAMYLCATSSLLAGGYNEQFFGPGTRLTVL.